The entry below describes one T cell receptor beta chain. Its antigen is as yet unknown. The data belong to a study of T cell responses to AZD1222 COVID-19 vaccine. Libraries were prepared by immunoSEQ multiplex PCR; TCRdb keeps only in-frame clonotypes and omits some of them. The sample contains approximately 190,000 clones, around 87% of which appear only once. CDR3 size: 12 residues. Trimming at V came to 6 bases and at J to 10 bases, leaving 4 bases not matched to a gene. Germline V gene lookup returns CDR1 SNHLY and CDR2 FYNNEI. The study's findings and limits: The number of AZD1222 recipients seropositive at baseline was only five to seven. Epitopes outside B.1.351 and B.1.1.7 mutated regions reportedly drew nearly half of spike TCRs. Vaccination with two AZD1222 doses was followed by a rise in Spike-specific TCR breadth and depth. In a largely white British group with more females than males, clonal diversity was possibly underestimated.

This TCR derives from an adult in good health. Material: peripheral blood, obtained on day 0 of MenACWY control vaccination. This chain uses TRBV2 with TRBJ2-1; TRBD1 aligns across 9 bases. The CDR3 nucleotides read TGTGCCAGCAGAAGGGACAGGGAGGAGCAGTTCTTC. Residues: CASRRDREEQFF.